Listed here are 28 T cell receptor beta chains from one sample, sequenced in a study of shared clonotypes between healthy human individuals. TCRdb's copy holds only in-frame clones and misses some; the assay was immunoSEQ multiplex PCR. The table shows under 2.5 million clones, with approximately 90% occurring only once. Source material: naive CD4+ T cells from PBMCs. Subset here: CD45RA+ positively selected. These receptors came from a man aged 18 to 30 in good health. Some clones in this sample may be carry-over from other donors' samples.

This rearrangement joins TRBV19 to TRBJ2-3, with unresolved D. The CDR3 spans 15 residues. Germline V gene data show CDR1 as LNHDA and CDR2 as SQIVND (reference sequence). V shed 4 bases and J shed 6 bases, with 17 bases lying between them. CDR3 sequence reads: CASSNRARTADTQYF. The CDR3 coding sequence is TGTGCCAGTAGTAATCGAGCGCGGACGGCCGATACGCAGTATTTT. Based on the CDR3 plus reference TRBV19 and TRBJ2-3, the full variable domain is DGGITQSPKYLFRKEGQNVTLSCEQNLNHDAMYWYRQDPGQGLRLIYYSQIVNDFQKGDIAEGYSVSREKKESFPLTVTSAQKNPTAFYLCASSNRARTADTQYFGPGTRLTVL.

On this clone itself: This CDR3 is also generated by other DNA sequences in the sample. The rearrangement uses TRBV19 and TRBJ1-1; perhaps TRBD1 as D (6 bases). Between the trimmed V and J ends, which lost 3 bases and 1 base, there was a span of 9 bases. Per the germline V gene, CDR1 is LNHDA and CDR2 is SQIVND (reference sequence). The CDR3 is 14 residues long. The chain's CDR3 is CASSIGTPNTEAFF. CDR3 DNA: TGTGCCAGTAGTATCGGGACACCGAACACTGAAGCTTTCTTT.

The V gene is TRBV7-8, the J gene TRBJ2-2; the match to TRBD2 covers 8 bases. Germline V lookup: CDR1 SGHVS, CDR2 FQNEAQ. V shed 3 bases and J 8 bases; nucleotides not matched to a gene: 5. The CDR3 loop spans 14 amino acids. The CDR3 is CASSFIIAGGELFF. The CDR3 DNA follows: TGTGCCAGCAGCTTTATAATAGCGGGAGGGGAGCTGTTTTTT.

The genes are TRBV11-2 and TRBJ2-7; 9 nucleotides line up with TRBD1. This CDR3 comprises 14 residues. V trimming: 5 bases; J trimming: 7 bases; junction bases outside the gene matches: 9. The germline CDR1 and CDR2 sequences are SGHAT and FQNNGV. The CDR3 here is CASSVNRDRDEQYF. The CDR3 DNA is TGTGCCAGCAGCGTTAACCGGGACAGGGATGAGCAGTACTTC.

The chain recombines TRBV5-1 with TRBJ2-1; 9 bases are shared with TRBD2. Germline V gene data show CDR1 as SGHRS and CDR2 as YFSETQ. With 4 bases clipped from V and 6 bases from J, the junction kept 8 bases outside the gene matches. The length of the CDR3 is 15 residues. CDR3 in DNA: TGCGCCAGCAGCCTTTCTATAGCGGGGGTCAATGAGCAGTTCTTC. Residues: CASSLSIAGVNEQFF.

V is TRBV9 and J is TRBJ1-2, with a weak D call TRBD1 (5 bases). V was cut by 4 bases and J by 1 base, with 20 bases left in between. This CDR3 is 17 amino acids long. Germline V gene lookup returns CDR1 SGDLS and CDR2 YYNGEE. The CDR3 region is CASSTRTGPWDNYGYTF. CDR3 nucleotides: TGTGCCAGCAGCACCCGAACGGGACCCTGGGATAACTATGGCTACACCTTC.

V is TRBV6-6 and J is TRBJ1-1; no clear D gene. The CDR3 has 13 residues. Trimming stripped 5 bases from V and 2 bases from J, with 9 bases between. The germline V gene encodes CDR1 MNHNY and CDR2 SVGAGI (reference sequence). As DNA, the CDR3 is TGTGCCAGCAGTACCTGGGGTAACACTGAAGCTTTCTTT. Protein: CASSTWGNTEAFF.

The chain carries TRBV9 and TRBJ2-1; TRBD2 matches at 15 bases. Germline CDR1 reads SGDLS; CDR2 reads YYNGEE. The V gene end was trimmed by 3 bases and the J gene end by 8 bases; junction bases not matched to a gene: 6. The CDR3 sequence is 16 residues long. DNA of the CDR3: TGTGCCAGCAGCGAGTGGGGACTAGCGGGAGGCCATGAGCAGTTCTTC. Protein product: CASSEWGLAGGHEQFF. The full variable domain, completed using reference TRBV9 and TRBJ2-1, is DSGVTQTPKHLITATGQRVTLRCSPRSGDLSVYWYQQSLDQGLQFLIQYYNGEERAKGNILERFSAQQFPDLHSELNLSSLELGDSALYFCASSEWGLAGGHEQFFGPGTRLTVL.

V usage is TRBV5-4 and J usage is TRBJ2-3; 12 nucleotides match TRBD2. This CDR3 has 16 amino acids. Germline trimming cut 7 bases from V and 8 bases from J; bases unmatched to any gene: 14. Per germline, CDR1 SGHNT and CDR2 YYREEE (reference sequence). DNA for the CDR3: TGTGCCAGCTTTTCTAGCGGGGGGGTTACTAGGGCTACGCAGTATTTT. This codes for CASFSSGGVTRATQYF.

The count of this clone is one. The chain combines TRBV15 with TRBJ1-1, with TRBD1 identical over 7 bases. The CDR3 is 14 residues long. V gave up 1 base and J gave up 7 bases; unmatched junction bases: 6. Germline CDR1 LNHNV, CDR2 YYDKDF (reference sequence). CDR3 DNA: TGTGCCACCAGCAGAGGGGACAGTGTAAATGAAGCTTTCTTT. Translated, it gives CATSRGDSVNEAFF.

The chain joins TRBV18 to TRBJ2-1; possibly TRBD2 for D (6 bases). The V gene's germline CDR1 is KGHSH and CDR2 LQKENI. V was clipped by 3 bases and J by 5 bases, with 11 bases between them. The CDR3 loop spans 14 amino acids. The CDR3 nucleotides read TGTGCCAGCTCACCGACGGGGGTCAACAATGAGCAGTTCTTC. Protein: CASSPTGVNNEQFF.

This chain connects TRBV4-1 to TRBJ1-2; weak D call: TRBD1 (5 bases). V shed 3 bases and J shed 3 bases, with 8 bases lying between them. The CDR3 runs to 13 residues. The germline V gene encodes CDR1 MGHRA and CDR2 YSYEKL. CDR3 in DNA: TGCGCCAGCAGCCACGGGACGGACTATGGCTACACCTTC. Translating gives CASSHGTDYGYTF.

CDR3 bases: TGTGCCAGCAGTTACGACGGAGGAGATACGCAGTATTTT. Translated, it gives CASSYDGGDTQYF. This sequence joins TRBV7-3 and TRBJ2-3; D perhaps matches TRBD2 (5 bases). CDR3 length: 13 residues. Deletions cut 6 bases from V and 5 bases from J, with 12 bases between. CDR1 and CDR2 from the germline V gene are SGHTA and FQGTGA.

The rearrangement uses TRBV2 and TRBJ1-3; D call uncertain. V lost 5 bases and J lost 4, with 6 bases in between. CDR3 length: 12 amino acids. Looked up from germline, CDR1 is SNHLY and CDR2 is FYNNEI. In nucleotides, the CDR3 is TGTGCCAGCAGTATCGTCGGAAACACCATATATTTT. This codes for CASSIVGNTIYF.

The CDR3 DNA is TGTGCCAGCAGCTTAGATTTCGGCAGGGTAAGCGAGCAGTACTTC. It specifies CASSLDFGRVSEQYF. J is TRBJ2-5 and V is TRBV11-2, with TRBD1 as a possible D gene (5 bases). The J call may be faulty, since TRBJ2-7 better matches the DNA end. The CDR3 is made up of 15 amino acids. The germline V gene encodes CDR1 SGHAT and CDR2 FQNNGV.

This clone was detected only once. Different DNA sequences within this sample yield the same CDR3. The chain has TRBV28 and TRBJ1-2; no clear D. Trimming left V 3 bases short and J 2 bases short, with 4 bases between. Germline V gene sequence: CDR1 MDHEN, CDR2 SYDVKM. CDR3 length: 12 residues. CDR3 region: CASSLVNYGYTF. CDR3 bases: TGTGCCAGCAGTTTGGTGAACTATGGCTACACCTTC.

The rearrangement links TRBV28 to TRBJ1-5; 10 nucleotides align to TRBD1. CDR3 length equals 16 residues. From germline, CDR1 is MDHEN and CDR2 SYDVKM. V was clipped by 6 bases and J by 3 bases; unmatched bases: 8. The CDR3 here is CASSEQDRGDNQPQHF. The DNA of the CDR3 is TGTGCCAGCAGCGAACAGGACAGGGGGGACAATCAGCCCCAGCATTTT.

The DNA of the CDR3 is TGTGCCACCACCTCCCAGGGGACGACTAACTATGGCTACACCTTC. It encodes CATTSQGTTNYGYTF. J is TRBJ1-2 and V is TRBV28; the D gene is possibly TRBD1 (6 bases). Germline V gene sequence: CDR1 MDHEN, CDR2 SYDVKM. The CDR3 consists of 15 residues. Trimming cost V 10 bases and J 0 bases, with 18 bases left between them.

This chain connects TRBV5-1 to TRBJ1-5; D is ambiguous. Deletions cut 2 bases from V and 6 bases from J, with 9 bases between. CDR1 and CDR2 (germline): SGHRS, YFSETQ. This CDR3 region has 13 residues. CDR3 DNA: TGCGCCAGCAGCTTCGGGATCGGTCAGCCCCAGCATTTT. Its translation is CASSFGIGQPQHF.

The gene calls are TRBV18 and TRBJ2-7; 10 bases agree with TRBD1. This CDR3 has 16 residues. CDR1 is KGHSH and CDR2 is LQKENI in the germline V gene. The junction had 8 bases not matched to a gene; V was cut back by 3 bases and J by 3 bases. The CDR3 coding sequence is TGTGCCAGCTCACCCGACAGGGGGCTGTCCCTCTACGAGCAGTACTTC. It translates to CASSPDRGLSLYEQYF.

The chain combines TRBV10-3 with TRBJ2-1; D perhaps matches TRBD2 (6 bases). V lost 4 bases to trimming and J lost 3 bases, with 13 bases between them. In germline, CDR1 is ENHRY, CDR2 SYGVKD. This CDR3 is built from 15 residues. The CDR3 is CAISGDSRGYNEQFF. The CDR3 DNA follows: TGTGCCATCAGTGGGGACTCTCGAGGCTACAATGAGCAGTTCTTC.

The chain recombines TRBV5-1 with TRBJ1-4, with D hard to call. The V gene lost 0 bases and the J gene lost 2 bases, with 8 bases spanning the gap. This CDR3 spans 15 amino acids. Germline-derived CDR1 and CDR2 are SGHRS and YFSETQ. CDR3 coding DNA: TGCGCCAGCAGCTTGGGACTCCGCACTAATGAAAAACTGTTTTTT. Its protein is CASSLGLRTNEKLFF.

The chain joins TRBV6-5 to TRBJ1-1, with D maybe TRBD1 (5 bases). The germline gives CDR1 MNHEY, CDR2 SVGAGI. The CDR3 runs to 15 residues. V shed 0 bases and J shed 5 bases, with 13 bases lying between them. Written as DNA, the CDR3 is TGTGCCAGCAGTTACTCAAGCAGGGCGGAGACTGAAGCTTTCTTT. Protein sequence: CASSYSSRAETEAFF.

The chain uses TRBV5-1 and TRBJ2-3; 7 nucleotides match TRBD1. The CDR3 is 14 residues long. J lost 6 bases, V lost 3 bases, and 7 bases had no gene match. Germline V gene data show CDR1 as SGHRS and CDR2 as YFSETQ. Here the CDR3 reads CASSYTGVGDTQYF. In DNA form, the CDR3 reads TGCGCCAGCAGCTATACAGGGGTTGGTGATACGCAGTATTTT.

V gene TRBV6-5 combines with J gene TRBJ1-5, with 10 bases fitting TRBD1. V lost 6 bases, J lost 7 bases, and 6 bases stayed unmatched. Per the germline V gene, CDR1 is MNHEY and CDR2 is SVGAGI. This CDR3 spans 14 amino acids. The CDR3 DNA follows: TGTGCCAGCAGACGGGACAGGGGAAGGCAGCCCCAGCATTTT. Translation gives CASRRDRGRQPQHF.

V and J are TRBV7-9 and TRBJ2-1; 10 bases align to TRBD2. CDR3 length: 18 residues. Germline CDR1 is SEHNR and CDR2 is FQNEAQ (reference sequence). Trimming removed 5 bases from V and 7 bases from J; junction bases left unmatched: 17. The CDR3 region is CASSGPLAGEPTGNEQFF. The CDR3 DNA follows: TGTGCCAGCAGCGGACCCCTAGCGGGAGAACCAACAGGTAATGAGCAGTTCTTC.

This sequence joins TRBV7-7 and TRBJ2-2, with 12 nucleotides matching TRBD2. V lost 5 bases, J lost 7 bases, and 14 bases stayed unmatched. CDR1 and CDR2 from the germline V gene are SSHAT and FNYEAQ (reference sequence). There are 18 residues in the CDR3. CDR3 nucleotide sequence: TGTGCCAGCAGCCCCCTCCCCCTGACTAGCGGGAGTATCGGGGAGCTGTTTTTT. Protein sequence: CASSPLPLTSGSIGELFF.

The V call is TRBV5-1, the J call TRBJ2-1, with 8 positions matching TRBD2. Germline CDR1 SGHRS, CDR2 YFSETQ. The V and J ends lost 4 bases and 0 bases, in that order; junction bases with no gene match: 9. The CDR3 runs to 17 residues. CDR3 nucleotide sequence: TGCGCCAGCAGCCGTACTAGCGGAGCGGGCTCCTACAATGAGCAGTTCTTC. Protein sequence: CASSRTSGAGSYNEQFF.